These 26 T cell receptor beta chains originate from one sample sequenced in a study of control samples from healthy donors and cancer patients. Some clones are missing from TCRdb's copy, which holds only in-frame ones; the method was immunoSEQ multiplex PCR. This table holds some 98,000 clones, 84% found once. The specimen was PBMCs. These receptors originate from a man aged 70-80 years with lung cancer.

Concerning this clone: Distinct nucleotide sequences in the sample also encode this CDR3. The chain is built from TRBV6-6 and TRBJ1-5, with D possibly matching TRBD1 (5 bases). CDR1 and CDR2 (germline): MNHNY, SVGAGI (reference sequence). With 2 bases removed from V and 7 bases from J, the gap between germline ends came to 6 bases. The CDR3 covers 12 residues. The DNA for the CDR3 is TGTGCCAGCAGTTACAGGGACCAGCCCCAGCATTTT. As protein: CASSYRDQPQHF.

The CDR3 DNA reads as TGTGCCAGCAGTTCGAACGGATACTACGAGCAGTACTTC. Its translation: CASSSNGYYEQYF. This chain links TRBV27 with TRBJ2-7; D unresolved. The germline V gene encodes CDR1 MNHEY and CDR2 SMNVEV (reference sequence). The CDR3 has 13 amino acids. V lost 4 bases, J lost 3 bases, and 10 bases lay in between.

The rearrangement joins TRBV11-3 to TRBJ2-3, with 8 bases matching TRBD2. The CDR3 spans 18 residues. V lost 4 bases, J lost 3 bases, and 15 bases stayed unmatched. Germline loops: CDR1 SGHNT, CDR2 YENEEA. The CDR3 protein is CASSYETGGLSGTDTQYF. CDR3 DNA: TGTGCCAGCAGCTACGAAACGGGGGGGCTGAGTGGAACAGATACGCAGTATTTT.

The chain joins TRBV6-5 to TRBJ2-3; D is ambiguous. V was trimmed by 8 bases and J by 0 bases, leaving 15 bases between them. The CDR3 length is 15 residues. The V gene's germline CDR1 is MNHEY and CDR2 SVGAGI. The CDR3 protein is CASAVMSSSTDTQYF. CDR3 nucleotides: TGTGCCAGCGCGGTAATGAGCTCTAGCACAGATACGCAGTATTTT.

This clone was observed a single time. This sequence joins TRBV19 and TRBJ2-3; 8 positions match TRBD1. The V segment lost 1 base and the J segment 2 bases; nucleotides outside the gene matches: 11. The germline V gene has CDR1 LNHDA and CDR2 SQIVND (reference sequence). The CDR3 length is 18 residues. The CDR3, as DNA: TGTGCCAGTAGTATAGGGCCCCGGAGGACAGGGATCACAGATACGCAGTATTTT. This codes for CASSIGPRRTGITDTQYF.

This clone was seen more than once but under ten times. The rearrangement uses TRBV24-1 and TRBJ1-6; D gene uncertain. CDR3 size: 17 residues. V dropped 0 bases and J dropped 4 bases, with 12 bases sitting between them. Germline CDR1 KGHDR, CDR2 SFDVKD. In DNA form, the CDR3 reads TGTGCCACCAGTGATTTGTTAGGTAACCTATATAATTCACCCCTCCACTTT. Its translation is CATSDLLGNLYNSPLHF.

This clone appeared once. The chain employs TRBV5-1 and TRBJ2-3; 13 positions agree with TRBD2. The CDR3 has 16 residues. The V gene end was trimmed by 4 bases and the J gene end by 4 bases; junction bases not matched to a gene: 6. CDR1 and CDR2 (germline): SGHRS, YFSETQ. CDR3 in amino acids: CASSTGLAGPPDTQYF. CDR3 DNA: TGCGCCAGCAGCACGGGACTAGCGGGGCCCCCAGATACGCAGTATTTT.

The chain employs TRBV2 and TRBJ2-1; D might be TRBD1 or TRBD2, each matching 5 bases. This CDR3 comprises 13 residues. Germline CDR1 and CDR2: SNHLY and FYNNEI. Trimming shortened V by 2 bases and J by 9 bases, and 11 bases separated the two germline ends. The CDR3 region is CASSEPGTAEQFF. Here the CDR3 DNA reads TGTGCCAGCAGTGAACCTGGGACGGCTGAGCAGTTCTTC.

In regard to this clone: This sample also contains other DNA sequences that code for the same CDR3. The chain is built from TRBV19 and TRBJ2-3, with D maybe TRBD1 (5 bases). CDR1 LNHDA and CDR2 SQIVND come from the germline V gene (reference sequence). V lost 4 bases, J lost 2 bases, and 13 bases lay in between. The CDR3 extends over 15 amino acids. The CDR3 reads CASSRGRVSTDTQYF. For the CDR3, the DNA is TGTGCCAGTAGTAGGGGCAGGGTCTCCACAGATACGCAGTATTTT. Drawing the rest from reference TRBV19 and TRBJ2-3, the complete variable domain is DGGITQSPKYLFRKEGQNVTLSCEQNLNHDAMYWYRQDPGQGLRLIYYSQIVNDFQKGDIAEGYSVSREKKESFPLTVTSAQKNPTAFYLCASSRGRVSTDTQYFGPGTRLTVL.

This clone has just one count. The chain combines TRBV29-1 with TRBJ2-3, with 10 bases aligning to TRBD2. The CDR3 consists of 16 residues. V trimming: 0 bases; J trimming: 4 bases; junction bases outside the gene matches: 7. Germline V lookup: CDR1 SQVTM, CDR2 ANQGSEA. The CDR3 nucleotides read TGCAGCGTTGAAGATAGAGCGGGGGGGATAGCAGATACGCAGTATTTT. Translation: CSVEDRAGGIADTQYF.

This chain joins TRBV19 and TRBJ1-4; 8 bases align to TRBD1. Germline values: CDR1 LNHDA, CDR2 SQIVND (reference sequence). This CDR3 has 15 residues. Trimming cost V 4 bases and J 6 bases; bases outside gene matches: 7. CDR3 sequence reads: CASSTDREQDEKLFF. The CDR3 DNA reads TGTGCCAGTAGTACGGACAGGGAACAGGATGAAAAACTGTTTTTT.

The chain combines TRBV2 with TRBJ2-6; D is unclear. This CDR3 comprises 15 residues. V lost 6 bases and J 1 base, leaving 10 bases between the germline ends. CDR1 is SNHLY and CDR2 is FYNNEI in the germline V gene. The CDR3 nucleotides read TGTGCCAGCAGGGGTTTGGGGTCTGGGGCCAACGTCCTGACTTTC. Amino acids: CASRGLGSGANVLTF.

The chain has TRBV9 and TRBJ2-3; no definite D call. Trimming removed 2 bases at V and 0 bases at J, with 4 bases between. Germline V gene sequence: CDR1 SGDLS, CDR2 YYNGEE. This CDR3 is built from 13 residues. The CDR3 region has the DNA TGTGCCAGCAGCGTCCTAAGCACAGATACGCAGTATTTT. Amino acid sequence: CASSVLSTDTQYF.

The chain employs TRBV4-3 and TRBJ2-1; 9 bases line up with TRBD2. Germline V gene data show CDR1 as LGHNA and CDR2 as YSLEER. After removal of 4 bases from V and 8 bases from J, the junction contained 15 bases not matched to a gene. This CDR3 is 17 amino acids long. The CDR3 DNA reads as TGCGCCAGCAGCCCCCAAAAGACCCGCGGGGGGGCCGATGAGCAGTTCTTC. Translated, it gives CASSPQKTRGGADEQFF.

This chain joins TRBV5-1 and TRBJ1-3, with D perhaps matching TRBD1 (5 bases). Germline CDR1 and CDR2: SGHRS and YFSETQ. This CDR3 is built from 15 residues. V was pared by 0 bases and J by 8 bases, with 15 bases between. This CDR3 is CASSLAAGTWDTIYF. The CDR3 coding sequence is TGCGCCAGCAGCTTGGCCGCTGGGACCTGGGACACCATATATTTT.

The CDR3 nucleotides are TGCAGCGTTGCCAGCTACAATGAGCAGTTCTTC. Amino acids: CSVASYNEQFF. The chain has TRBV29-1 and TRBJ2-1; D not resolved. CDR3 size: 11 residues. V lost 4 bases and J 3 bases, leaving 4 bases between the germline ends. CDR1 and CDR2 (germline): SQVTM, ANQGSEA.

CDR3 sequence reads: CATSILQGNTEAFF. CDR3 DNA sequence: TGTGCCACCAGCATATTACAGGGGAACACTGAAGCTTTCTTT. The rearrangement uses TRBV15 and TRBJ1-1; the D gene is possibly TRBD1 (6 bases). The CDR3 extends over 14 amino acids. Germline CDR1 is LNHNV and CDR2 is YYDKDF (reference sequence). The ends were cut back, 4 bases at V and 1 base at J, with 10 bases in the middle.

CDR3 sequence reads: CASSLNFRDTEAFF. The DNA of the CDR3 is TGTGCCAGCAGCCTAAACTTCCGGGACACTGAAGCTTTCTTT. This chain uses TRBV3-1 (or the pseudogene TRBV3-2) with TRBJ1-1, with D unclear. The CDR3 length is 14 residues. Looked up from germline, CDR1 is LGHDT and CDR2 is YNNKEL (reference sequence). V dropped 4 bases and J dropped 3 bases, with 12 bases sitting between them.

The chain's CDR3 is CASRRDSSGNTIYF. The CDR3 DNA follows: TGTGCCTCACGCCGGGACAGCTCTGGAAACACCATATATTTT. V is TRBV19 and J is TRBJ1-3, with TRBD1 matching over 7 bases. This CDR3 spans 14 amino acids. Germline CDR1 reads LNHDA; CDR2 reads SQIVND (reference sequence). The ends lost 11 bases at V and 0 bases at J; junction bases unmatched: 7.

This clone was recorded a few times. This sequence joins TRBV4-1 and TRBJ1-3; a possible D gene is TRBD1 (5 bases). Germline V gene sequence: CDR1 MGHRA, CDR2 YSYEKL. The ends were cut back, 4 bases at V and 4 bases at J, with 11 bases in the middle. CDR3 size: 14 residues. CDR3 sequence: CASSLRGTGNTIYF. In DNA, the CDR3 is TGCGCCAGCAGCCTCCGAGGGACCGGAAACACCATATATTTT.

V usage is TRBV7-9 and J usage is TRBJ1-2, with D possibly TRBD1 on 5 matching bases. There are 15 residues in the CDR3. The V gene lost 3 bases and the J gene lost 2 bases, with 13 bases spanning the gap. Looked up from germline, CDR1 is SEHNR and CDR2 is FQNEAQ (reference sequence). CDR3: CASSFHLPGNYGYTF. The CDR3, as DNA: TGTGCCAGCAGCTTCCATCTCCCAGGGAACTATGGCTACACCTTC.

This rearrangement joins TRBV30 to TRBJ1-5, with a possible D match to TRBD1 (6 bases). The V end was cut by 2 bases, the J end by 1 base, with 6 bases between. Germline CDR1 and CDR2: GTSNPN and SVGIG (reference sequence). This CDR3 has 13 amino acids. The CDR3 sequence is CAWSRGSNQPQHF. The CDR3 DNA follows: TGTGCCTGGAGTAGGGGGAGCAATCAGCCCCAGCATTTT. Using reference TRBV30 and TRBJ1-5 for the parts outside the CDR3, the full variable domain is SQTIHQWPATLVQPVGSPLSLECTVEGTSNPNLYWYRQAAGRGLQLLFYSVGIGQISSEVPQNLSASRPQDRQFILSSKKLLLSDSGFYLCAWSRGSNQPQHFGDGTRLSIL.

V and J are TRBV6-2 or TRBV6-3 and TRBJ1-5; D possibly corresponds to TRBD1 (5 bases). V was clipped by 0 bases and J by 0 bases, with 15 bases between them. The length of the CDR3 is 18 residues. CDR1 is MNHEY, CDR2 SVGEGT, per germline. CDR3 nucleotide sequence: TGTGCCAGCAGTTACTCCCAAGGTGCGGGGGTTAGCAATCAGCCCCAGCATTTT. Translated: CASSYSQGAGVSNQPQHF.

There are a few counts of this clone. The chain carries TRBV28 and TRBJ1-1, with D tentatively TRBD1 (5 bases). This CDR3 region has 14 residues. Germline V CDR1 and CDR2: MDHEN, SYDVKM. V was pared by 6 bases and J by 0 bases, with 11 bases between. CDR3 nucleotides: TGTGCCAGCAGCCCTTCGGGGCTGAACACTGAAGCTTTCTTT. Translated, it gives CASSPSGLNTEAFF.

The chain employs TRBV19 and TRBJ1-1, with D possibly being TRBD1 (5 bases). Germline CDR1 reads LNHDA; CDR2 reads SQIVND (reference sequence). Trimming removed 5 bases at V and 0 bases at J, with 10 bases between. This CDR3 comprises 14 residues. CDR3 residues: CASSLTAMNTEAFF. The DNA for the CDR3 is TGTGCCAGTAGTTTGACAGCAATGAACACTGAAGCTTTCTTT.

V and J are TRBV30 and TRBJ1-1; unclear D gene. There are 11 residues in the CDR3. V was clipped by 5 bases and J by 1 base, with 5 bases between them. CDR1 is GTSNPN, CDR2 SVGIG, per germline (reference sequence). The CDR3 region has the DNA TGTGCCTGGGCACCGAACACTGAAGCTTTCTTT. Translated, it gives CAWAPNTEAFF.